This TCR beta chain came from a study of breast tumors, draining lymph nodes, adjacent tissues. Study observations and caveats: Tumor T cell lymph node origin was a supported hypothesis, not proven. Compared with lymph nodes, tumors were less diverse; compared with nontumor tissue, more.

Axillary draining lymph nodes of breast cancer patients supplied the node samples. A single record per CDR3 protein comes from TCRdb applying MiXCR to the multiplex PCR reads. The data contain about 180,000 distinct CDR3 sequences, about 33% of them seen just once; the ten biggest clones take up around 4%. This clonotype occurred a few times. Its matching antigen is unknown. This sequence may be a read error, since a much larger clone differs from it by one base. The receptor comes from a female donor with breast cancer. Some clones in this sample may be carry-over from other donors' samples. Sequencing was performed on axillary lymph node tissue.

CDR3 sequence (DNA): TGTGCCAGCAGTGAAGTGGGGGCTGGCTACACCTTC. Translated: CASSEVGAGYTF. The chain combines TRBV6-1 with TRBJ1-2; perhaps TRBD1 as D (6 bases). The CDR3 length is 12 residues. Trimming cost V 1 base and J 7 bases, with 7 bases left between them. Germline V lookup: CDR1 MNHNS, CDR2 SASEGT.